A selection of T cell receptor beta chains follows, all from one sample in a study of siplizumab effects on memory and regulatory T cells. Repertoires were generated with immunoSEQ multiplex PCR, while TCRdb's copy carries only in-frame clones and drops some. The table includes tens of thousands of clones, roughly 97% detected once. The sample consisted of naive CD4+ T cells sorted from blood. All receptors come from a human donor in good health. Each CDR3 is given with its conserved first and last residue. Each record gives: J gene, V gene, CDR3 protein.

J gene: TRBJ1-5; V gene: TRBV5-5; CDR3 protein: CASSSSATDSNQPQHF
J gene: TRBJ2-7; V gene: TRBV5-1; CDR3 protein: CASQTLAGASYEQYF
J gene: TRBJ1-1; V gene: TRBV7-9; CDR3 protein: CASNREGGVLTTEAFF
J gene: TRBJ2-1; V gene: TRBV18; CDR3 protein: CASSPTSGGANEQFF
J gene: TRBJ1-4; V gene: TRBV25-1; CDR3 protein: CASSEGGRRNEKLFF
J gene: TRBJ2-1; V gene: TRBV10-3; CDR3 protein: CAGTSGGSDEQFF
J gene: TRBJ1-4; V gene: TRBV19; CDR3 protein: CASSLRSTGLTNEKLFF
J gene: TRBJ2-7; V gene: TRBV6-5; CDR3 protein: CASSPDPGQGFSQYF
J gene: TRBJ1-5; V gene: TRBV6-1; CDR3 protein: CASSAVGGGNQPQHF
J gene: TRBJ2-2; V gene: TRBV7-9; CDR3 protein: CASNLGPGQGNTGELFF
J gene: TRBJ1-2; V gene: TRBV4-1; CDR3 protein: CASSQAYRGLNYGYTF
J gene: TRBJ2-6; V gene: TRBV6-4; CDR3 protein: CASSLGDGGSGANVLTF
J gene: TRBJ2-1; V gene: TRBV28; CDR3 protein: CASSFGGGAQFF
J gene: TRBJ2-1; V gene: TRBV5-5; CDR3 protein: CASSLDAIHNEQFF
J gene: TRBJ2-3; V gene: TRBV28; CDR3 protein: CASSPYTGYTDTQYF
J gene: TRBJ2-5; V gene: TRBV5-1; CDR3 protein: CASSYERQETQYF
J gene: TRBJ1-3; V gene: TRBV6-6; CDR3 protein: CASSDPASSGNTIYF
J gene: TRBJ1-6; V gene: TRBV18; CDR3 protein: CASSPTEGGSPLHF
J gene: TRBJ1-6; V gene: TRBV30; CDR3 protein: CAWSVPNSPLHF
J gene: TRBJ2-7; V gene: TRBV20-1; CDR3 protein: CSARTSYEQYF
J gene: TRBJ2-7; V gene: TRBV7-2; CDR3 protein: CASSPVGTGSYEQYF
J gene: TRBJ2-1; V gene: TRBV2; CDR3 protein: CASRPGLVVDSNEQFF